This T cell receptor (beta chain) was sequenced in a study of Ad26.COV2.S vaccination and SARS-CoV-2 variants. TCRdb keeps only in-frame clones here, not all; method: immunoSEQ multiplex PCR. The sample has around 250,000 clones; around 90% are singletons. The treatment is: approximately 18 received Ad26.COV2.S at low or high dose, single or two shots; about five received placebo; per-sample allocation not given. Sampling was performed 63 days after the first vaccine or placebo injection. The CDR3 contains 15 residues. The germline CDR1 and CDR2 sequences are MNHEY and SVGAGI. Trimming cost V 6 bases and J 4 bases; bases outside gene matches: 8. Comment on this clone: Its antigen is as yet unknown.

Whole-study findings and limits: Analytic work on TCR breadth and depth might have understated the full extent of total T cell responses.

This TCR was recovered from a person between 18 and 65 years old who received the Ad26.COV2.S COVID-19 vaccine or a placebo. V is TRBV6-5 and J is TRBJ2-1; 8 nucleotides line up with TRBD2. Sequencing was performed on peripheral blood, taken in a trial of Ad26.COV2.S vaccine versus placebo. Written as DNA, the CDR3 is TGTGCCAGCAGCCAAAGCGGGGGACTTTACAATGAGCAGTTCTTC. Its translation: CASSQSGGLYNEQFF.